This TCR beta chain appears in the sequencing data of a study of T cell responses to AZD1222 COVID-19 vaccine. V was pared by 2 bases and J by 0 bases, with 11 bases between. Germline CDR1 is SGHNT and CDR2 is YYREEE (reference sequence). The CDR3 totals 15 residues. The data were produced by immunoSEQ multiplex PCR, yet TCRdb's version contains in-frame clones alone and is incomplete. The data hold 120,000 or so clones, with around 90% observed a single time. With regard to this clone: The antigen remains unidentified.

Whole-study findings and limits: None of the repertoires were sampled until the peak T cell response had passed. Females made up more of the donors, who were largely white British, and clonal diversity may have come out too low. With dominance at 160-218 and 743-854, vaccine-associated CD4 TCRs spanned spike.

The clonotype comes from an adult in good health. Material: peripheral blood, obtained on day 0 of MenACWY control vaccination. V and J are TRBV5-4 and TRBJ1-1, with D unresolved. The CDR3 loop reads CASSLVGMMNTEAFF. DNA of the CDR3: TGTGCCAGCAGCTTAGTAGGAATGATGAACACTGAAGCTTTCTTT.